The T cell receptor (beta chain) described here comes from a study of blood T cell repertoires in COVID-19. As handled by the study authors: For nucleated cells, counts were estimated from reference gene primer amplification. Produced via immunoSEQ multiplex PCR; TCRdb's table is partial and in-frame only. The DNA was the basis for D and trimming; V, J and clone size are from that table. The table includes 250,000 or so clones, 86% detected once. CDR1 LGHDT and CDR2 YNNKEL come from the germline V gene (reference sequence). The CDR3 has 17 amino acids. V lost 4 bases, J lost 0 bases, and 6 bases stayed unmatched.

The sequenced sample consisted of PBMCs or T cells enriched from blood (not recorded which). The rearrangement links TRBV3-1 (or the pseudogene TRBV3-2) to TRBJ2-5; TRBD2 agrees at 12 bases. The origin of this receptor is a woman aged 50 to 65 who had recovered from COVID-19. The CDR3 loop is CASSPYRLAGDQETQYF. In DNA form, the CDR3 reads TGTGCCAGCAGCCCTTACAGACTAGCGGGGGACCAAGAGACCCAGTACTTC.